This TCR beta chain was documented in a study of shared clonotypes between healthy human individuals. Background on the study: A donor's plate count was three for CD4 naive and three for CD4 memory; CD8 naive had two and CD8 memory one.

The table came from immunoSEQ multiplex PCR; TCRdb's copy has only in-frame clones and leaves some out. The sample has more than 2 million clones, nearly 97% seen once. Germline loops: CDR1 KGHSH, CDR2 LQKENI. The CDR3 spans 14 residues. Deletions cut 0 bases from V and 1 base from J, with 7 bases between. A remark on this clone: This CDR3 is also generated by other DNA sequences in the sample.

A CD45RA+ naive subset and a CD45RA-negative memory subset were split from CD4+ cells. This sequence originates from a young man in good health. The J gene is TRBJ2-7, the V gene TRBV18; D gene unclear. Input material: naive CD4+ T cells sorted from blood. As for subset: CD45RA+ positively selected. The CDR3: CASSPPARSYEQYF. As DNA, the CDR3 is TGTGCCAGCTCACCACCAGCCAGGTCCTACGAGCAGTACTTC.